This TCR beta chain was recovered during a study of blood T cell repertoires in COVID-19. Study-level background: The origin of the acute and convalescent COVID-19 samples was the United States, Italy and Spain.

Per the original data handling: For nucleated cells, counts were estimated from reference gene primer amplification. Sequenced by immunoSEQ multiplex PCR; TCRdb stores in-frame clones only, minus some. V and J calls and clone size are given by that table; D and trimming were obtained from the DNA. The data hold about 120,000 clones, with approximately 86% observed a single time. The source material was peripheral blood. The origin of this receptor is a man in his forties with acute or convalescent COVID-19.

The CDR3 is CASSALGQGEAFF. The CDR3 coding sequence is TGTGCCAGCAGCGCCTTAGGACAGGGAGAAGCTTTCTTT. The rearrangement uses TRBV5-5 and TRBJ1-1, with 8 bases matching TRBD1. With V trimmed by 4 bases and J by 8 bases, 7 bases remained unmatched. Germline V gene data show CDR1 as SGHKS and CDR2 as YYEKEE (reference sequence). This CDR3 region has 13 residues.